The rows below give T cell receptor beta chains drawn from one sample of a study of T cell responses to AZD1222 COVID-19 vaccine. The protocol was immunoSEQ multiplex PCR, while the TCRdb copy is restricted to in-frame clones and leaves out a portion. In the table there are over 130,000 clones, roughly 91% of which are singletons. Sequenced here: peripheral blood, sampled on day 0 of AZD1222 vaccination. Receptors were obtained from an adult in good health. Both conserved end residues are part of each CDR3. D genes are given only for firm matches. A row's size may be missing; if present it is once, few, many or a size class.

J gene: TRBJ2-3
D gene: TRBD2
clone size: once
V gene: TRBV6-1
CDR3 DNA: TGTGCCAGCAGACCACTAGCGGGAGCCCCAGATACGCAGTATTTT
CDR3 protein: CASRPLAGAPDTQYF

J gene: TRBJ2-2
D gene: .
clone size: .
V gene: TRBV3-1/TRBV3-2
CDR3 DNA: TGTGCCAGCAGCCAAGAGCCGGGTTCGAACACCGGGGAGCTGTTTTTT
CDR3 protein: CASSQEPGSNTGELFF

J gene: TRBJ2-3
D gene: .
clone size: .
V gene: TRBV10-3
CDR3 DNA: TGTGCCACAATACAGGGGGGGGGAACAGATACGCAGTATTTT
CDR3 protein: CATIQGGGTDTQYF

J gene: TRBJ2-7
D gene: .
clone size: .
V gene: TRBV9
CDR3 DNA: TGTGCCAGCAGCGTAGATCTAGCAAGCTCCTACGAGCAGTACTTC
CDR3 protein: CASSVDLASSYEQYF

J gene: TRBJ2-7
D gene: TRBD2
clone size: .
V gene: TRBV9
CDR3 DNA: TGTGCCAGCAGCGTAGGCCCCTGGGGGGGAACCGAGCAGTACTTC
CDR3 protein: CASSVGPWGGTEQYF

J gene: TRBJ1-2
D gene: .
clone size: .
V gene: TRBV29-1
CDR3 DNA: TGCAGCGTTGTCACAGCTAACTATGGCTACACCTTC
CDR3 protein: CSVVTANYGYTF

J gene: TRBJ2-1
D gene: .
clone size: .
V gene: TRBV11-2
CDR3 DNA: TGTGCCAGCAGCGGGCCGGGGGAGGAGCAGTTCTTC
CDR3 protein: CASSGPGEEQFF

J gene: TRBJ2-2
D gene: TRBD1
clone size: .
V gene: TRBV6-5
CDR3 DNA: TGTGCCCTCAGGGGGACCATCACCGGGGAGCTGTTTTTT
CDR3 protein: CALRGTITGELFF

J gene: TRBJ1-6
D gene: .
clone size: .
V gene: TRBV7-2
CDR3 DNA: TGTGCCAGCAGCCCTCGGGACTCGGACTACGGGATGGGCTCACCCCTCCACTTT
CDR3 protein: CASSPRDSDYGMGSPLHF

J gene: TRBJ1-3
D gene: .
clone size: .
V gene: TRBV3-1/TRBV3-2
CDR3 DNA: TGTGCCAGCAGCCAGAGGGCGGGCTCCGGAAACACCATATATTTT
CDR3 protein: CASSQRAGSGNTIYF

J gene: TRBJ1-4
D gene: .
clone size: .
V gene: TRBV27
CDR3 DNA: TGTGCCAGGGGACTGACGGAAAAACTGTTTTTT
CDR3 protein: CARGLTEKLFF

J gene: TRBJ1-2
D gene: .
clone size: .
V gene: TRBV2
CDR3 DNA: TGTGCCAGCAGGGTACTCTATGGCTACACCTTC
CDR3 protein: CASRVLYGYTF

J gene: TRBJ2-1
D gene: .
clone size: .
V gene: TRBV7-3
CDR3 DNA: TGTGCCAGCAGCCCCGGACACCTCAATGAGCAGTTCTTC
CDR3 protein: CASSPGHLNEQFF

J gene: TRBJ2-7
D gene: .
clone size: .
V gene: TRBV7-2
CDR3 DNA: TGTGCCAGCAGCTCCATGGGGACCCCCTACGAGCAGTACTTC
CDR3 protein: CASSSMGTPYEQYF

J gene: TRBJ2-2
D gene: .
clone size: once
V gene: TRBV7-8
CDR3 DNA: TGTGCCAGCTGCTACCCGACTGGAGGGGGCCCCGGGGAGCTGTTTTTT
CDR3 protein: CASCYPTGGGPGELFF

J gene: TRBJ2-1
D gene: .
clone size: .
V gene: TRBV12-3/TRBV12-4
CDR3 DNA: TGTGCCAGCAGTTTAAGGGTCGGGGATGAGCAGTTCTTC
CDR3 protein: CASSLRVGDEQFF

J gene: TRBJ2-5
D gene: .
clone size: .
V gene: TRBV6-5
CDR3 DNA: TGTGCCAGCAGCCCGTCGGGACCCATACAAGAGACCCAGTACTTC
CDR3 protein: CASSPSGPIQETQYF

J gene: TRBJ1-6
D gene: .
clone size: .
V gene: TRBV3-1/TRBV3-2
CDR3 DNA: TGTGCCAGCAGCTCCTCGGGGGGACAACCTAAATTT
CDR3 protein: CASSSSGGQPKF

J gene: TRBJ2-3
D gene: .
clone size: .
V gene: TRBV6-5
CDR3 DNA: TGTGCCAGCAGGCCCCGAAGCACAGATACGCAGTATTTT
CDR3 protein: CASRPRSTDTQYF

J gene: TRBJ2-2
D gene: .
clone size: .
V gene: TRBV5-5
CDR3 DNA: TGTGCCAGCAGCCCCGGGCCTGGCACCGGGGAGCTGTTTTTT
CDR3 protein: CASSPGPGTGELFF

J gene: TRBJ1-5
D gene: .
clone size: .
V gene: TRBV4-3
CDR3 DNA: TGCGCCAGCAGCCAAGAATGGGATAATAGCAATCAGCCCCAGCATTTT
CDR3 protein: CASSQEWDNSNQPQHF

J gene: TRBJ2-7
D gene: TRBD2
clone size: .
V gene: TRBV7-8
CDR3 DNA: TGTGCCAGCAGCCCGCGGGCTAGCGGGGTAGGCGAGCAGTACTTC
CDR3 protein: CASSPRASGVGEQYF

J gene: TRBJ2-7
D gene: TRBD2
clone size: .
V gene: TRBV7-2
CDR3 DNA: TGTGCCAGCAGTTCATCTCGACTAGCGGGGGGCTACGAGCAGTACTTC
CDR3 protein: CASSSSRLAGGYEQYF

J gene: TRBJ2-7
D gene: .
clone size: .
V gene: TRBV5-1
CDR3 DNA: TGCGCCAGCAGCCCCTTATCGGCGTACGAGCAGTACTTC
CDR3 protein: CASSPLSAYEQYF

J gene: TRBJ2-2
D gene: TRBD1
clone size: .
V gene: TRBV7-9
CDR3 DNA: TGTGCCAGCAGCTTTCGACAGGGGGCGAACACCGGGGAGCTGTTTTTT
CDR3 protein: CASSFRQGANTGELFF

J gene: TRBJ1-1
D gene: .
clone size: .
V gene: TRBV5-6
CDR3 DNA: TGTGCCAGCAGCTTGGGGACGTTCGCTGAAGCTTTCTTT
CDR3 protein: CASSLGTFAEAFF

J gene: TRBJ2-2
D gene: .
clone size: .
V gene: TRBV30
CDR3 DNA: TGTGCCTGGACCGGCTTCACCGGGGAGCTGTTTTTT
CDR3 protein: CAWTGFTGELFF

J gene: TRBJ2-7
D gene: .
clone size: .
V gene: TRBV6-2/TRBV6-3
CDR3 DNA: TGTGCCAGCAGTTACTCGGGACTCAGCTCCTACGAGCAGTACTTC
CDR3 protein: CASSYSGLSSYEQYF

J gene: TRBJ2-7
D gene: .
clone size: .
V gene: TRBV4-3
CDR3 DNA: TGCGCCAGCAGCCAAGTTTATCCGTCAGGGGTCAGCCACGAGCAGTACTTC
CDR3 protein: CASSQVYPSGVSHEQYF

J gene: TRBJ1-1
D gene: .
clone size: .
V gene: TRBV21-1
CDR3 DNA: TGTGCCAGCAGCAACGGGGGTAGGGACAGGGCCCCCCGGGAGACTGAAGCTTTCTTT
CDR3 protein: CASSNGGRDRAPRETEAFF

J gene: TRBJ2-7
D gene: .
clone size: .
V gene: TRBV7-8
CDR3 DNA: TGTGCCAGCAGCCTCCCTCCAGGCCCCACCTACGAGCAGTACTTC
CDR3 protein: CASSLPPGPTYEQYF

J gene: TRBJ1-3
D gene: .
clone size: few
V gene: TRBV20-1
CDR3 DNA: TGCAGTGCTAGTGGTTACTCTGGAAACACCATATATTTT
CDR3 protein: CSASGYSGNTIYF

J gene: TRBJ2-4
D gene: TRBD1
clone size: once
V gene: TRBV7-9
CDR3 DNA: TGTGCCAGCAGCTTAGCAGGGGGCGCCGCCAAAAACATTCAGTACTTC
CDR3 protein: CASSLAGGAAKNIQYF

J gene: TRBJ2-3
D gene: .
clone size: .
V gene: TRBV9
CDR3 DNA: TGTGCCAGCAGCACCCCCCTCGGAGATACGCAGTATTTT
CDR3 protein: CASSTPLGDTQYF

J gene: TRBJ1-3
D gene: TRBD1
clone size: .
V gene: TRBV12-3/TRBV12-4
CDR3 DNA: TGTGCCAGCAGTTTGACAGGGAGAAACACCATATATTTT
CDR3 protein: CASSLTGRNTIYF

J gene: TRBJ1-2
D gene: .
clone size: .
V gene: TRBV7-9
CDR3 DNA: TGTGCCAGCAGCTTAGTAAACTATGGCTACACCTTC
CDR3 protein: CASSLVNYGYTF

J gene: TRBJ2-4
D gene: .
clone size: .
V gene: TRBV6-6
CDR3 DNA: TGTGCCAGCTATACCCCGGGACTCAAAAACATTCAGTACTTC
CDR3 protein: CASYTPGLKNIQYF

J gene: TRBJ1-4
D gene: .
clone size: .
V gene: TRBV7-8
CDR3 DNA: TGTGCCAGCAGCTTGACTCGGACAGTCAAAAATGAAAAACTGTTTTTT
CDR3 protein: CASSLTRTVKNEKLFF

J gene: TRBJ1-2
D gene: .
clone size: .
V gene: TRBV3-1/TRBV3-2
CDR3 DNA: TGTGCCAGCCGAAGGGGGGCTTTTGGCTACACCTTC
CDR3 protein: CASRRGAFGYTF

J gene: TRBJ2-7
D gene: .
clone size: .
V gene: TRBV6-2/TRBV6-3
CDR3 DNA: TGTGCCAGCAGTTACTCAGACAGAGTATACGAGCAGTACTTC
CDR3 protein: CASSYSDRVYEQYF

J gene: TRBJ1-4
D gene: .
clone size: .
V gene: TRBV12-3/TRBV12-4
CDR3 DNA: TGTGCCAGCAGTTTAAGGGAGGAAAAACTGTTTTTT
CDR3 protein: CASSLREEKLFF

J gene: TRBJ2-5
D gene: .
clone size: .
V gene: TRBV18
CDR3 DNA: TGTGCCAGCTCACCTCGGATGGGCCAAGAGACCCAGTACTTC
CDR3 protein: CASSPRMGQETQYF

J gene: TRBJ2-7
D gene: TRBD2
clone size: .
V gene: TRBV29-1
CDR3 DNA: TGCAGCGTTGGTTCTAGCGGAAACTACGAGCAGTACTTC
CDR3 protein: CSVGSSGNYEQYF

J gene: TRBJ2-7
D gene: .
clone size: .
V gene: TRBV7-9
CDR3 DNA: TGTGCCAGCAGCCTCGACAGGCGAGGAGAGCAGTACTTC
CDR3 protein: CASSLDRRGEQYF

J gene: TRBJ2-1
D gene: .
clone size: .
V gene: TRBV14
CDR3 DNA: TGTGCCAGCAGCCAAGATGGACACCGGGCAAATGAGCAGTTCTTC
CDR3 protein: CASSQDGHRANEQFF

J gene: TRBJ2-7
D gene: .
clone size: .
V gene: TRBV15
CDR3 DNA: TGTGCCACCAGCAGAGGACCGAGGGAGCAGTACTTC
CDR3 protein: CATSRGPREQYF

J gene: TRBJ2-2
D gene: .
clone size: few
V gene: TRBV18
CDR3 DNA: TGTGCCAGCTCAAACCGGGACATAGGAGGGGAGCTGTTTTTT
CDR3 protein: CASSNRDIGGELFF

J gene: TRBJ2-7
D gene: TRBD2
clone size: .
V gene: TRBV19
CDR3 DNA: TGTGCCAGTAGTATGGGGCTAGCGGGAATCTACGAGCAGTACTTC
CDR3 protein: CASSMGLAGIYEQYF

J gene: TRBJ2-3
D gene: TRBD2
clone size: .
V gene: TRBV11-2
CDR3 DNA: TGTGCCAGCAGCTTAGGAGCGGGGGGGCCAACAGATACGCAGTATTTT
CDR3 protein: CASSLGAGGPTDTQYF

J gene: TRBJ1-5
D gene: .
clone size: .
V gene: TRBV5-4
CDR3 DNA: TGTGCCAGCAGCTTGGCGGGTAGCAATCAGCCCCAGCATTTT
CDR3 protein: CASSLAGSNQPQHF

J gene: TRBJ2-3
D gene: TRBD2
clone size: .
V gene: TRBV6-4
CDR3 DNA: TGTGCCAGCAGTTGGACTAGCGGGAGCACAGATACGCAGTATTTT
CDR3 protein: CASSWTSGSTDTQYF

J gene: TRBJ2-1
D gene: .
clone size: .
V gene: TRBV6-2/TRBV6-3
CDR3 DNA: TGTGCCAGCAGTTACTCATGGGATGAGCAGTTCTTC
CDR3 protein: CASSYSWDEQFF

J gene: TRBJ2-3
D gene: .
clone size: once
V gene: TRBV6-5
CDR3 DNA: TGTGCCAGCAGTTATCGGGGGAGCACAGATACGCAGTATTTT
CDR3 protein: CASSYRGSTDTQYF

J gene: TRBJ1-1
D gene: .
clone size: .
V gene: TRBV23-1
CDR3 DNA: TGCGCCAGCAGTCATAACGGGGCAGTAACCTTGGGCACTGAAGCTTTCTTT
CDR3 protein: CASSHNGAVTLGTEAFF

J gene: TRBJ2-7
D gene: TRBD1
clone size: once
V gene: TRBV11-2
CDR3 DNA: TGTGCCAGCTCGGGACAGGTGGGCTCCTACGAGCAGTACTTC
CDR3 protein: CASSGQVGSYEQYF

J gene: TRBJ1-3
D gene: .
clone size: .
V gene: TRBV3-1/TRBV3-2
CDR3 DNA: TGTGCCAGCAGCCAAGAGGGGGTCTCTGGAAACACCATATATTTT
CDR3 protein: CASSQEGVSGNTIYF

J gene: TRBJ1-3
D gene: .
clone size: .
V gene: TRBV4-3
CDR3 DNA: TGCGCCAGCAGCCAACGGAGAAATGCTCTGTCCTCTGGAAACACCATATATTTT
CDR3 protein: CASSQRRNALSSGNTIYF

J gene: TRBJ1-2
D gene: .
clone size: .
V gene: TRBV19
CDR3 DNA: TGTGCCAGTAGTCGGAGACGGGCGCAATATGGCTACACCTTC
CDR3 protein: CASSRRRAQYGYTF

J gene: TRBJ2-1
D gene: .
clone size: once
V gene: TRBV7-9
CDR3 DNA: TGTGCCAGCAGCTTAGCGTCTCTGACGTCCTCATGGGGGCAGTTCTTC
CDR3 protein: CASSLASLTSSWGQFF